The 5 T cell receptor beta chains given below trace back to one sample, sequenced in a study of T cells in localized non-small cell lung cancer. Using immunoSEQ multiplex PCR, the repertoire was profiled, and TCRdb retains in-frame clones only, with some absent. The data hold around 20,000 clones, with 91% observed a single time. Here the sequenced sample was peripheral blood, taken before any cancer treatment. The receptors come from a woman aged 40 to 75 with stage I lung adenocarcinoma.

The J gene is TRBJ1-2, the V gene TRBV29-1; 7 bases map to TRBD1. Unmatched junction bases numbered 10, after V lost 8 bases and J lost 4 bases. The germline CDR1 and CDR2 sequences are SQVTM and ANQGSEA. The CDR3 is 13 amino acids. CDR3 loop: CSSGGGGIYGYTF. The CDR3 DNA follows: TGCAGCTCTGGGGGAGGGGGCATCTATGGCTACACCTTC.

The chain is built from TRBV25-1 and TRBJ2-5, with D hard to call. V lost 2 bases and J 5 bases, leaving 12 bases between the germline ends. The CDR3 runs 14 residues. Germline V lookup: CDR1 MGHDK, CDR2 SYGVNS. The chain's CDR3 is CASSEKMRLETQYF. CDR3 DNA: TGTGCCAGCAGTGAAAAGATGAGGTTGGAGACCCAGTACTTC. Filled out from reference TRBV25-1 and TRBJ2-5, the complete variable domain reads EADIYQTPRYLVIGTGKKITLECSQTMGHDKMYWYQQDPGMELHLIHYSYGVNSTEKGDLSSESTVSRIRTEHFPLTLESARPSHTSQYLCASSEKMRLETQYFGPGTRLLVL.

The chain carries TRBV6-1 and TRBJ2-2; weak D call: TRBD2 (6 bases). Trimming left V 1 base short and J 3 bases short, with 12 bases between. Germline values: CDR1 MNHNS, CDR2 SASEGT. The CDR3 is 16 residues long. Here the CDR3 reads CASSEGPTSHTGELFF. In DNA form, the CDR3 reads TGTGCCAGCAGTGAAGGCCCGACTAGTCACACCGGGGAGCTGTTTTTT.

In nucleotides, the CDR3 is TGTGCCAGCACTACTAGCGGCAGACCGAGCACAGATACGCAGTATTTT. Amino acids: CASTTSGRPSTDTQYF. The genes are TRBV27 and TRBJ2-3, with 8 bases that match TRBD2. The CDR3 covers 16 residues. Germline V gives CDR1 MNHEY, CDR2 SMNVEV (reference sequence). The V gene end was trimmed by 7 bases and the J gene end by 0 bases; junction bases not matched to a gene: 9.

The CDR3 DNA follows: TGTGCCAGCAGTGAAAGCAGGGAGCGAGGCGAGCAGTACTTC. As protein: CASSESRERGEQYF. The genes are TRBV2 and TRBJ2-7; either TRBD1 or TRBD2 may fit D (5 bases each). The CDR3 covers 14 residues. Germline V gene sequence: CDR1 SNHLY, CDR2 FYNNEI. Trimming took off 2 bases at V and 6 bases at J, with 14 bases between the two ends.